This T cell receptor beta chain was captured in a study of cytomegalovirus exposure and HLA in healthy donors. General study findings and limits: Earlier analysis yielded a pattern in which most TCR beta V segments were productive about 90% or about 30% of the time. In a later analysis, at a false discovery rate of 0.05, 17,000 or so TCR beta sequences were associated with HLA alleles. Accounts indicate the classifier identified cytomegalovirus status with strong specificity and sensitivity.

The PCR employed 60 Vbeta primers together with 13 Jbeta primers. TCRdb's table, derived via immunoSEQ multiplex PCR, lists solely in-frame clones and lacks some. The sample consists of roughly 100,000 clones, almost 70% of them appearing once. Concerning this clone: Its antigen is unidentified.

V lost 2 bases and J 12 bases, leaving 14 bases between the germline ends. This CDR3 is built from 13 residues. Germline values: CDR1 SNHLY, CDR2 FYNNEI. The sequence was obtained from a man aged 30 to 39 in good health and CMV-seronegative. This chain joins TRBV2 and TRBJ2-1, with D possibly being TRBD2 (7 bases). Sequenced input: PBMCs. This CDR3 is CASSEWEGVRQFF. The CDR3 DNA follows: TGTGCCAGCAGTGAATGGGAGGGGGTAAGGCAGTTCTTC.